This T cell receptor (beta chain) came from a study of CD8 T cells in Susac syndrome. Trimming took off 0 bases at V and 10 bases at J, with 8 bases between the two ends. Germline-derived CDR1 and CDR2 are SGHRS and YFSETQ. The CDR3 is 13 amino acids. Sequencing of TCR beta was performed on blood CD8+ and CD4+ T cells. This clonotype appeared once. A quantity of about 0.5 to 1 ug RNA underwent reverse transcription using random hexamers. One entry per CDR3 protein, called by TCRdb with MiXCR from the immunoSEQ multiplex PCR reads. The sample lists about 120,000 distinct CDR3 sequences, over 90% seen once, with more than 0.13% in the top ten.

The specimen sequenced was CD4+ T cells from PBMCs. The rearrangement joins TRBV5-1 to TRBJ1-6; D gene unclear. The sequence was collected from a human donor in good health. CDR3 protein: CASSLGGDSPLHF. DNA for the CDR3: TGCGCCAGCAGCTTGGGCGGAGACTCACCCCTCCACTTT.